These 23 T cell receptor beta chains share one sample of origin, sequenced in a study of human T cells and chemical hapten exposure. Stated time point: pre-sensitization, week 0. Treatment of the sample: therapeutic diphenylcyclopropenone sensitization with weekly scalp DPC. Via MiXCR, TCRdb re-called the RACE reads, giving one row per CDR3 protein. This sample yields 120,000 or so distinct CDR3 sequences, of which less than 15% are seen a single time; 2.5% to 3% belongs to the top ten. This specimen was whole blood, taken in connection with sensitization to the hapten diphenylcyclopropenone (DPC). All receptors derive from a woman aged 18-29 years with alopecia areata. Some clones in this sample may be carry-over from other donors' samples.

This chain links TRBV20-1 with TRBJ1-1; possibly TRBD1 for D (6 bases). CDR1 and CDR2 (germline): DFQATT, SNEGSKA (reference sequence). The CDR3 is 13 amino acids. Between the trimmed V and J ends, which lost 6 bases and 1 base, there was a span of 12 bases. CDR3 bases: TGCAGTGCCTTAGGGGGGAGGAACACTGAAGCTTTCTTT. Residues: CSALGGRNTEAFF.

This clonotype was observed a handful of times. The rearrangement joins TRBV7-8 to TRBJ2-1, with 9 bases aligning to TRBD2. V shed 5 bases and J 4 bases; nucleotides not matched to a gene: 3. This CDR3 has 14 amino acids. The germline V gene encodes CDR1 SGHVS and CDR2 FQNEAQ. The DNA for the CDR3 is TGTGCCAGCAGCGCTACTAGCGGGTACAATGAGCAGTTCTTC. Encoded protein: CASSATSGYNEQFF.

In its sample, this clonotype was seen a few times. The J gene is TRBJ1-5, the V gene TRBV6-5; 7 bases are a match to TRBD1. The CDR3 contains 14 residues. The germline V gene has CDR1 MNHEY and CDR2 SVGAGI. V was pared by 5 bases and J by 2 bases, with 3 bases of the junction left unmatched. The CDR3 bases are TGTGCCAGCAGTAGGACAGGAGGCAATCAGCCCCAGCATTTT. It encodes CASSRTGGNQPQHF.

This clonotype has just a few counts. The V call is TRBV9, the J call TRBJ1-1; no definite D call. This CDR3 has 12 amino acids. Germline V gene sequence: CDR1 SGDLS, CDR2 YYNGEE. V lost 0 bases to trimming and J lost 2 bases, with 2 bases between them. The CDR3 region is CASSVANTEAFF. The DNA for the CDR3 is TGTGCCAGCAGCGTAGCAAACACTGAAGCTTTCTTT. The full variable domain, rest sourced from reference TRBV9 and TRBJ1-1, is DSGVTQTPKHLITATGQRVTLRCSPRSGDLSVYWYQQSLDQGLQFLIQYYNGEERAKGNILERFSAQQFPDLHSELNLSSLELGDSALYFCASSVANTEAFFGQGTRLTVV.

This clonotype was seen many times. The chain has TRBV7-2 and TRBJ2-1; 10 bases are a match to TRBD1. The CDR3 is made up of 16 amino acids. V shed 5 bases, J shed 3 bases, and the junction held 7 bases outside the gene matches. Germline CDR1 and CDR2: SGHTA and FQGNSA. This CDR3 is CASSPRRDRGYNEQFF. DNA of the CDR3: TGTGCCAGCAGCCCTAGGCGGGACAGGGGCTACAATGAGCAGTTCTTC.

This clonotype was recorded at least ten times. The chain combines TRBV7-2 with TRBJ2-3, with TRBD2 matching over 9 bases. Germline V gene sequence: CDR1 SGHTA, CDR2 FQGNSA. The V segment lost 5 bases and the J segment 0 bases; nucleotides outside the gene matches: 3. The CDR3 totals 15 residues. CDR3 nucleotides: TGTGCCAGCAGCCCTAGCGGGGTTAGCACAGATACGCAGTATTTT. This encodes CASSPSGVSTDTQYF.

This clonotype was observed many times. The chain joins TRBV7-8 to TRBJ1-6; D gene ambiguous. The CDR3 consists of 15 residues. Trimming shortened V by 2 bases and J by 7 bases, and 12 bases separated the two germline ends. Germline CDR1 and CDR2: SGHVS and FQNEAQ. The CDR3 DNA reads TGTGCCAGCAGCTTAATCGACTCCCCCAATTCACCCCTCCACTTT. It translates to CASSLIDSPNSPLHF.

This clonotype has more than one count but fewer than ten. V is TRBV20-1 and J is TRBJ1-4, with D possibly matching TRBD1 (6 bases). The CDR3 is 14 amino acids. Trimming removed 7 bases from V and 8 bases from J, with 20 bases in between. Germline CDR1 is DFQATT and CDR2 is SNEGSKA (reference sequence). The CDR3 nucleotides read TGCAGTGTCACACTCAGGGGTCTACGCGAAAAACTGTTTTTT. Protein product: CSVTLRGLREKLFF.

The chain uses TRBV20-1 and TRBJ1-6; D is perhaps TRBD1 (6 bases). CDR1 is DFQATT, CDR2 SNEGSKA, per germline (reference sequence). CDR3 length: 14 amino acids. V was cut by 3 bases and J by 9 bases, with 15 bases left in between. As DNA, the CDR3 is TGCAGTGCTAGGCGACAGGCTTTCGGTTCACCCCTCCACTTT. Amino acid sequence: CSARRQAFGSPLHF.

This chain uses TRBV19 with TRBJ1-2, with a tentative D call TRBD1 (5 bases). Trimming pared 6 bases from V and 2 bases from J, leaving 10 bases between. From germline, CDR1 is LNHDA and CDR2 SQIVND (reference sequence). The CDR3 extends over 13 amino acids. Here the CDR3 reads CASRTVANYGYTF. DNA for the CDR3: TGTGCCAGTAGGACAGTTGCCAACTATGGCTACACCTTC.

This clonotype appeared many times. The gene calls are TRBV7-2 and TRBJ2-7; D unresolved. This CDR3 contains 12 residues. CDR1 SGHTA and CDR2 FQGNSA come from the germline V gene. The germline V and J ends were trimmed by 5 bases and 1 base, with 6 bases remaining between them. Here the CDR3 reads CASSLGSYEQYF. CDR3 coding DNA: TGTGCCAGCAGCCTAGGGTCCTACGAGCAGTACTTC.

This clonotype was detected a few times. The V gene is TRBV6-5, the J gene TRBJ2-7, with D perhaps given as TRBD1 or TRBD2 (5 bases each). The CDR3 covers 15 residues. V lost 6 bases and J 1 base, leaving 16 bases between the germline ends. The germline gives CDR1 MNHEY, CDR2 SVGAGI. The CDR3 DNA reads TGTGCCAGCAGACGCAGGGCTTCGGGGTCCTACGAGCAGTACTTC. Translation: CASRRRASGSYEQYF.

The rearrangement uses TRBV5-1 and TRBJ1-5; unclear D gene. CDR1 and CDR2 (germline): SGHRS, YFSETQ. V lost 4 bases to trimming and J lost 0 bases, with 11 bases between them. There are 15 residues in the CDR3. In nucleotides, the CDR3 is TGCGCCAGCAGCAGCCTGGGCCTTAGCAATCAGCCCCAGCATTTT. Protein sequence: CASSSLGLSNQPQHF.

This clonotype was observed many times. The CDR3 spells CSAREKPTGTRIPGANVLTF. The CDR3, as DNA: TGCAGTGCTAGAGAGAAGCCAACCGGGACTAGAATCCCGGGGGCCAACGTCCTGACTTTC. This chain links TRBV20-1 with TRBJ2-6; 8 nucleotides match TRBD2. CDR1 is DFQATT, CDR2 SNEGSKA, per germline (reference sequence). The CDR3 is 20 amino acids. V lost 0 bases, J lost 4 bases, and 17 bases stayed unmatched.

There are a few counts of this clonotype. This chain uses TRBV19 with TRBJ1-2; D is possibly TRBD1 (5 bases). Deletions cut 2 bases from V and 2 bases from J, with 9 bases between. The CDR3 contains 14 residues. The germline V gene has CDR1 LNHDA and CDR2 SQIVND (reference sequence). In nucleotides, the CDR3 is TGTGCCAGTAGTATAACCGCAGGGAACTATGGCTACACCTTC. It encodes CASSITAGNYGYTF.

This clonotype occurred many times. V usage is TRBV12-3 or TRBV12-4 and J usage is TRBJ2-5; no definite D call. The CDR3 is 12 residues long. The ends were cut back, 5 bases at V and 0 bases at J, with 4 bases in the middle. The CDR3 protein is CASSVYQETQYF. For the CDR3, the DNA is TGTGCCAGCAGTGTGTACCAAGAGACCCAGTACTTC.

In its sample, this clonotype was seen many times. The rearrangement uses TRBV6-6 and TRBJ2-7; no firm D call. The CDR3 totals 12 residues. The ends were cut back, 5 bases at V and 1 base at J, with 6 bases in the middle. Germline CDR1 and CDR2: MNHNY and SVGAGI (reference sequence). In nucleotides, the CDR3 is TGTGCCAGCAGTCCGGTTTCCTACGAGCAGTACTTC. Residues: CASSPVSYEQYF.

The chain employs TRBV10-3 and TRBJ2-2; D uncertain. V was trimmed by 3 bases and J by 5 bases, leaving 13 bases between them. Germline CDR1 ENHRY, CDR2 SYGVKD. The CDR3 is 15 residues long. The CDR3 DNA is TGTGCCATCAGTGATCCGGGTATAGGTACCGGGGAGCTGTTTTTT. Amino acid sequence: CAISDPGIGTGELFF.

This CDR3 is CASSPRADYEQYF. CDR3 DNA: TGTGCCAGCAGCCCCCGGGCGGACTACGAGCAGTACTTC. The V gene is TRBV9, the J gene TRBJ2-7; D uncertain. This CDR3 spans 13 amino acids. Trimming took off 4 bases at V and 3 bases at J, with 11 bases between the two ends. Germline lookup yields CDR1 SGDLS and CDR2 YYNGEE.

The V and J genes are TRBV21-1 and TRBJ1-4. TRBV21-1 has pseudogene status. The CDR3 is made up of 15 amino acids. The CDR3 loop reads CASSKGAPWGEKLFF. The CDR3 DNA reads as TGTGCCAGCAGCAAAGGGGCTCCGTGGGGTGAAAAACTGTTTTTT.

The chain carries TRBV9 and TRBJ2-3; either TRBD1 or TRBD2 may fit D (7 bases each). Trimming took off 3 bases at V and 2 bases at J, with 19 bases between the two ends. CDR3 length equals 17 residues. Germline-derived CDR1 and CDR2 are SGDLS and YYNGEE. As DNA, the CDR3 is TGTGCCAGCAGCGGCCCCCAGGGGGGGGCCTTCACAGATACGCAGTATTTT. Protein sequence: CASSGPQGGAFTDTQYF. The entire variable domain, with the rest obtained from reference TRBV9 and TRBJ2-3, is as follows: DSGVTQTPKHLITATGQRVTLRCSPRSGDLSVYWYQQSLDQGLQFLIQYYNGEERAKGNILERFSAQQFPDLHSELNLSSLELGDSALYFCASSGPQGGAFTDTQYFGPGTRLTVL.

This clonotype was seen more than once but under ten times. V usage is TRBV20-1 and J usage is TRBJ1-2; a weak D match, TRBD1 (5 bases). CDR1 is DFQATT, CDR2 SNEGSKA, per germline (reference sequence). The CDR3 is made up of 11 amino acids. The germline V and J ends were trimmed by 1 base and 13 bases, with 13 bases remaining between them. The CDR3 region has the DNA TGCAGTGCTAGAGTTCTACGGGGCCGCACCTTC. Residues: CSARVLRGRTF.

This rearrangement joins TRBV2 to TRBJ2-5; possibly TRBD1 or TRBD2 for D (5 bases each). CDR3 size: 14 residues. Germline values: CDR1 SNHLY, CDR2 FYNNEI. The ends were cut back, 3 bases at V and 5 bases at J, with 13 bases in the middle. CDR3 sequence: CASSDNEGLETQYF. For the CDR3, the DNA is TGTGCCAGCAGTGATAACGAGGGGCTGGAGACCCAGTACTTC. The complete variable domain, with remaining parts taken from reference TRBV2 and TRBJ2-5, reads EPEVTQTPSHQVTQMGQEVILRCVPISNHLYFYWYRQILGQKVEFLVSFYNNEISEKSEIFDDQFSVERPDGSNFTLKIRSTKLEDSAMYFCASSDNEGLETQYFGPGTRLLVL.